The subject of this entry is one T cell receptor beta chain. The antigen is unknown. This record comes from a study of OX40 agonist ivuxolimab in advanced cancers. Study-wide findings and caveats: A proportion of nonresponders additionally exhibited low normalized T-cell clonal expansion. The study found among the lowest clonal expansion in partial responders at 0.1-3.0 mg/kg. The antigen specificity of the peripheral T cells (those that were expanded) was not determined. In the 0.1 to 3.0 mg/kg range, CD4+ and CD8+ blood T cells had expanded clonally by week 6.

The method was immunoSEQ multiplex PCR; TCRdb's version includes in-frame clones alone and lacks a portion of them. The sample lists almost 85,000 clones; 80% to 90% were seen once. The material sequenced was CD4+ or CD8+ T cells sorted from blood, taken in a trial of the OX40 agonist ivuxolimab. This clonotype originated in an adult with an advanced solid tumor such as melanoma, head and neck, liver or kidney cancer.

CDR3 sequence reads: CASRMTGDGYGYTF. The CDR3 DNA reads as TGCGCCAGCAGGATGACAGGGGATGGCTATGGCTACACCTTC. This sequence joins TRBV5-1 and TRBJ1-2, with 8 nucleotides matching TRBD1. The CDR3 is 14 amino acids. Looked up from germline, CDR1 is SGHRS and CDR2 is YFSETQ. Losses at the gene ends were 5 bases for V and 4 bases for J; bases not matched to a gene: 7.